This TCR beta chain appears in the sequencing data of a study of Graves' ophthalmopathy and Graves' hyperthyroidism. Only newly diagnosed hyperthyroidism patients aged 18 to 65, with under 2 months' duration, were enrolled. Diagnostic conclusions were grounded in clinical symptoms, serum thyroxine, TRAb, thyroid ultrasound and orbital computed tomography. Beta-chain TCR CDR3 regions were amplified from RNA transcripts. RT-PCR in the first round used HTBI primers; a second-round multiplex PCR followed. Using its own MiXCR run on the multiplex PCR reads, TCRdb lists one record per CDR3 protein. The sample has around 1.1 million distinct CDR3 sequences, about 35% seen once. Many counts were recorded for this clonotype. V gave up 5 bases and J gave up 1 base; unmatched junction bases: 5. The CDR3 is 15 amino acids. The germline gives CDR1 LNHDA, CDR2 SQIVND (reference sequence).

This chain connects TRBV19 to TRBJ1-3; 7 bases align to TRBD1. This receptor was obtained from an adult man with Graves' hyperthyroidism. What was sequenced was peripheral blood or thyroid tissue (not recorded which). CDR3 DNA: TGTGCCAGTAGTCCGGGACAGAGTTCTGGAAACACCATATATTTT. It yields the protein CASSPGQSSGNTIYF.